This is a list of T cell receptor beta chains from one sample in a study of blood T cell repertoires in COVID-19. The protocol was immunoSEQ multiplex PCR, while the TCRdb copy is restricted to in-frame clones and leaves out a portion. The table includes approximately 240,000 clones, 70% to 90% detected once. Sample: peripheral blood. These receptors came from a woman aged 55-70 years with active or convalescent COVID-19. CDR3s include the opening cysteine and the closing phenylalanine or tryptophan. D genes are given only for firm matches. A row's size may be missing; if present it is once, few, many or a size class.

>TRBV19|NA|NA|TRBJ2-4
TGTGCCAGTAGTCGATATGGTCAGGGTGAAAACATTCAGTACTTC
CASSRYGQGENIQYF
>TRBV5-4|TRBD1|few|TRBJ1-4
TGTGCCAGCAGCTTGGCGACAGGACAGGGGAATGAAAAACTGTTTTTT
CASSLATGQGNEKLFF
>TRBV7-3|NA|NA|TRBJ2-1
TGTGCCAGCTCTCGAGTTATGAGCTCCTACAATGAGCAGTTCTTC
CASSRVMSSYNEQFF
>TRBV11-2|TRBD2|NA|TRBJ2-1
TGTGCCAGCAGCTTAGGGCGACTAGCGGGGGGGTACAATGAGCAGTTCTTC
CASSLGRLAGGYNEQFF
>TRBV4-1|TRBD1|once|TRBJ1-1
TGCGCCAGCAGCCAAGACCTTGGACAGGGTTACACTGAAGCTTTCTTT
CASSQDLGQGYTEAFF
>TRBV13|TRBD1|few|TRBJ1-2
TGTGCCAGCAGCTTAGAGCTGGACAGGTCCCTTTATGGCTACACCTTC
CASSLELDRSLYGYTF
>TRBV28|TRBD1|NA|TRBJ1-4
TGTGCCAGCAGCAGGGGGGGACTAGGGAATGAAAAACTGTTTTTT
CASSRGGLGNEKLFF
>TRBV11-2|NA|NA|TRBJ1-2
TGTGCCAGCAGCTTCCCAGGGGCCCATGGCTACACCTTC
CASSFPGAHGYTF
>TRBV5-1|TRBD2|NA|TRBJ2-1
TGCGCCAGCAGCGGAGGGTATGGGACTAGCGGTCCCACGTTCTTC
CASSGGYGTSGPTFF
>TRBV5-5|NA|NA|TRBJ2-5
TGTGCCAGCAGCCCGGGGGACAGCTGGGGAGAGACCCAGTACTTC
CASSPGDSWGETQYF
>TRBV5-5|NA|NA|TRBJ2-3
TGTGCCAGCAGCTTCATCGGAGGGGGCGGAACAGATACGCAGTATTTT
CASSFIGGGGTDTQYF
>TRBV5-6|NA|NA|TRBJ2-1
TGTGCCAGCAGCTTGGTAAGCAACAATGAGCAGTTCTTC
CASSLVSNNEQFF
>TRBV7-8|TRBD1|NA|TRBJ2-1
TGTGCCAGCAGCATAAGACAGGGAAGTGAGCAGTTCTTC
CASSIRQGSEQFF
>TRBV27|NA|once|TRBJ2-3
TGTGCCAGCAGGTCAGAGCGGTTCAGGTGGGATACGCAGTATTTT
CASRSERFRWDTQYF
>TRBV4-1|NA|NA|TRBJ1-2
TGCGCCAGCAGCCAAGATGCCAGGGTCTATGGCTACACCTTC
CASSQDARVYGYTF
>TRBV5-1|NA|few|TRBJ2-1
TGCGCCAGCAGCAGGGGCGACAATGAGCAGTTCTTC
CASSRGDNEQFF
>TRBV6-1|NA|NA|TRBJ1-4
TGTGCCAGCAGTGAACTAGTAGAAAAACTGTTTTTT
CASSELVEKLFF
>TRBV30|TRBD2|NA|TRBJ2-3
TGTGCCTGGAGTACGACTAGCGGGAGCGCAAGCACAGATACGCAGTATTTT
CAWSTTSGSASTDTQYF
>TRBV5-6|NA|NA|TRBJ1-3
TGTGCCAGCAGCTTGGGGACAGCCCAGGGAAACACCATATATTTT
CASSLGTAQGNTIYF
>TRBV4-1|TRBD1|NA|TRBJ2-1
TGCGCCAGCAGCCCCACCGGGACAGGGATGTACAATGAGCAGTTCTTC
CASSPTGTGMYNEQFF
>TRBV6-1|NA|NA|TRBJ2-1
TGTGCCAGCAGTGGGTTTAGGGGGGGGGCAAACAATGAGCAGTTCTTC
CASSGFRGGANNEQFF
>TRBV27|NA|NA|TRBJ2-3
TGTGCCAGCAGGGTGGGTGTGGAGCCCCCCCACACAGATACGCAGTATTTT
CASRVGVEPPHTDTQYF
>TRBV6-5|NA|few|TRBJ1-4
TGTGCCAGCAGTAAACAGGTTGGGAATGAAAAACTGTTTTTT
CASSKQVGNEKLFF
>TRBV5-6|NA|NA|TRBJ1-3
TGTGCCAGCAGCTTGGGGGTGCAGGGCGGTGGAAACACCATATATTTT
CASSLGVQGGGNTIYF
>TRBV7-8|TRBD2|NA|TRBJ2-7
TGTGCCAGCAGCTTAGTGGGCCTAGCGGACGAGCAGTACTTC
CASSLVGLADEQYF
>TRBV5-1|NA|NA|TRBJ2-6
TGCGCCAGCAGGCGTAGCTTCGCTGGGGCCAACGTCCTGACTTTC
CASRRSFAGANVLTF
>TRBV5-4|TRBD1|NA|TRBJ1-2
TGTGCCAGCAGCATGGGACAGTCCGATGGCTACACCTTC
CASSMGQSDGYTF
>TRBV19|NA|NA|TRBJ1-2
TGTGCCAGTAGTGGGCCCTACTATGGCTACACCTTC
CASSGPYYGYTF
>TRBV5-1|TRBD1|NA|TRBJ2-1
TGCGCCAGCAGCTTCTGGACAGGGGGCCTCAATGAGCAGTTCTTC
CASSFWTGGLNEQFF
>TRBV28|TRBD1|NA|TRBJ1-2
TGTGGCAGCTGCCCGGACAGGGTCATGGCTAACTATGGCTACACCTTC
CGSCPDRVMANYGYTF
>TRBV9|NA|NA|TRBJ2-2
TGTGCCAGCAGCGTCCAGGGGTCCACCGGGGAGCTGTTTTTT
CASSVQGSTGELFF
>TRBV5-6|NA|NA|TRBJ2-5
TGTGCCAGCAGCTTCCAGGGTCCCCAAGAGACCCAGTACTTC
CASSFQGPQETQYF
>TRBV30|NA|NA|TRBJ1-1
TGTGCCTGGAGTGACCAGTATGAAGCTTTCTTT
CAWSDQYEAFF
>TRBV5-1|TRBD1|few|TRBJ1-4
TGCGCCAGCAGACAGGGGACAGGGGAGGCGGAAAAACTGTTTTTT
CASRQGTGEAEKLFF
>TRBV5-1|TRBD2|NA|TRBJ2-1
TGCGCCAGCAGACGTCTAGCGGACCCTGAAGTGGATGAGCAGTTCTTC
CASRRLADPEVDEQFF
>TRBV3-1/TRBV3-2|TRBD2|NA|TRBJ2-7
TGTGCCAGCAGCCAAGGTCTAGCGGGAGTGGGAAACGGGGGGGAGCAGTACTTC
CASSQGLAGVGNGGEQYF
>TRBV5-6|NA|NA|TRBJ1-2
TGTGCCAGCAGCTTGGGGGAGGGCTACACCTTC
CASSLGEGYTF
>TRBV11-2|NA|NA|TRBJ2-3
TGTGCCAGCAGCCGGAACCCAGGGTTCGGCACAGATACGCAGTATTTT
CASSRNPGFGTDTQYF
>TRBV10-2|TRBD1|NA|TRBJ2-5
TGCGCCAGCAGCCATGGGACAGAGCAAGAGACCCAGTACTTC
CASSHGTEQETQYF
>TRBV24-1|TRBD1|NA|TRBJ2-1
TGTGCCACCAGTGATTTCGCAGGGGGCTTAAATGAGCAGTTCTTC
CATSDFAGGLNEQFF
>TRBV5-1|NA|few|TRBJ1-1
TGCGCCAGCAGCTTGGGGCCCATGAACACTGAAGCTTTCTTT
CASSLGPMNTEAFF
>TRBV7-3|TRBD1|NA|TRBJ2-2
TGTGCCAGCAGCTTAAGTATAGGGGGCGCCGGGGAGCTGTTTTTT
CASSLSIGGAGELFF
>TRBV7-2|NA|NA|TRBJ1-6
TGTGCTAGCCGGCCAGGGCAATCCTATAATTCACCCCTCCACTTT
CASRPGQSYNSPLHF
>TRBV28|TRBD1|NA|TRBJ1-1
TGTGCCAGCAGTCCCCGGACAGGGGTGGTGACTGAAGCTTTCTTT
CASSPRTGVVTEAFF
>TRBV5-1|TRBD2|NA|TRBJ2-3
TGCGCCAGCAGCTACATGCTTAGCGGGACTAGCACAGATACGCAGTATTTT
CASSYMLSGTSTDTQYF
>TRBV10-1|TRBD1|once|TRBJ2-1
TGCGCCAGACGACAGGGGGAATTTCATCATAATGAGCAGTTCTTC
CARRQGEFHHNEQFF
>TRBV4-1|TRBD1|NA|TRBJ1-2
TGCGCCAGCAGCCAAGCGCGTCGGGACAGGCCATACTATGGCTACACCTTC
CASSQARRDRPYYGYTF
>TRBV5-8|TRBD1|NA|TRBJ2-3
TGTGCCAGCAGCATACTATCCGGGACAGGGGGAACTCCCTACACAGATACGCAGTATTTT
CASSILSGTGGTPYTDTQYF
>TRBV6-5|NA|NA|TRBJ2-7
TGTGCCAGCAGCTCCAGGGTATCCTACGAGCAGTACTTC
CASSSRVSYEQYF
>TRBV7-8|NA|NA|TRBJ2-2
TGTGCCAGCAGCTTCGCTTCCCAACTAACCGGGGAGCTGTTTTTT
CASSFASQLTGELFF
>TRBV20-1|NA|NA|TRBJ2-1
TGCAGTGCTAGAGGGACAGCATGGTTCTTC
CSARGTAWFF